This record concerns one T cell receptor beta chain sequence. This clone's antigen is unknown. Base qualities are not at hand, and no much larger clone is one base apart. Enrolling through a virtual design, the prospective study's participants ranged in age from about 18 to 89 years and lived across 24 United States geographic areas. In the prospective study, cohorts were assigned on the basis of participant-reported clinical history obtained from a screening survey and a study questionnaire. A participant counted as exposed if, within 2 weeks of entering the study, that participant had been in contact with someone who had a PCR-confirmed or clinician-diagnosed COVID-19 case. Mobile phlebotomists in the prospective study collected whole blood, serum and a nasopharyngeal or oropharyngeal swab from every participant. Additional blood draws and questionnaires over a roughly two-month period could optionally be provided by prospective study participants. Blood samples from the prospective study were shipped frozen or at room temperature prior to DNA extraction.

This sample stems from a study of blood T cell repertoires in COVID-19 (dated by TCRdb to about 2020). Context from the whole study: Samples covering the acute and convalescent phases of COVID-19 were provided by collaborators in the United States, Italy and Spain. The material from the prospective study consisted of cDNA or gDNA derived from T cells, B-cell-depleted T cells, or PBMCs. The sample metadata nearly always contained a de-identified subject ID, COVID-19 status, age in years and sex. The dataset comprised deeply sampled blood TCRbeta repertoires from subjects exposed to, actively infected with, or recovered from COVID-19. Samples came from the ongoing ImmuneRACE study (first 160 participants) plus 1,254 subjects from 6 global collaborators. A freely available public database, intended as a resource for researchers studying the immune response to SARS-CoV-2, is where the repertoires were released. HLA class I and class II types, where available, came from metadata supplied by the sample provider rather than from assay-based typing. Points the paper makes about the study in general: The amount of clinical and demographic metadata varied by source and participant and was provided uncurated.

Via the germline V gene, CDR1 is MRHNA and CDR2 SNTAGT. There are 17 amino acids in the CDR3, from cysteine to phenylalanine inclusive. The sequence is cut down to CDR3 DNA, 51 bases in frame from base 1. Trimming leaves V shorter by 0 bases and J shorter by 3 bases, with the junction holding 5 bases beyond the gene matches. TCRbeta CDR3 regions were amplified from genomic DNA by means of the immunoSEQ Assay, a bias-controlled multiplex PCR. Under the source paper's analysis protocol: Within the assay, amplification of reference gene primers was used to estimate how many nucleated cells each sample contained. Sequence reads were collapsed and filtered to measure the absolute abundance of every unique TCRbeta CDR3 rearrangement. For each sample, productive Simpson clonality was calculated by taking the square root of Simpson's diversity index across productive rearrangements. This immuneACCESS table, as held by TCRdb, lists in-frame sequences with V and J called but not all clones. Of the missing ones, under half trace to an unresolved V gene in checked studies; the others have no known cause. From that table come the V and J calls and clone size; the DNA was used to work out D and trimming. The sample table lists roughly 230,000 clones, approximately 85% of them with a count of one. 6.6% of the sample belongs to the ten largest clones.

This receptor chain uses TRBV6-4 and TRBJ1-2, with 12 junctional bases fitting TRBD1. The material sequenced was PBMCs or T cells enriched from blood (not recorded which). The receptor's source is a woman aged 50 to 60 who had been exposed to COVID-19. The DNA sequence is given as TGTGCCAGCAGTGACTCGGCAGGGACAGGGGGCGACTATGGCTACACCTTC. It translates as CASSDSAGTGGDYGYTF.